Below, 8 T cell receptor beta chains from the same sample are listed, as sequenced in a study of blood T cell repertoires in COVID-19. Only in-frame clones appear in the TCRdb table, and some are missing; sequencing was by immunoSEQ multiplex PCR. The sample consists of tens of thousands of clones, roughly 82% of them appearing once. The specimen was peripheral blood. Source of these receptors: a man aged 60 to 75 with acute or convalescent COVID-19.

A remark on this clone: At one end, the junction sequence differs from germline, possibly due to a read error. The rearrangement joins TRBV5-5 to TRBJ2-5, with 8 bases that match TRBD2. The length of the CDR3 is 15 residues. The germline CDR1 and CDR2 sequences are SGHKS and YYEKEE (reference sequence). CDR3 nucleotide sequence: TGTGCCCGCAGCTTCGCGGGGGGCGGGGGAGAGACCCAGTACTTC. Translating it yields CARSFAGGGGETQYF.

V is TRBV18 and J is TRBJ1-1; D unclear. The CDR3 is 14 amino acids. V was clipped by 7 bases and J by 0 bases, with 12 bases between them. The germline CDR1 and CDR2 sequences are KGHSH and LQKENI. DNA of the CDR3: TGTGCCAGCTTTCCTGGGCTCGTGAACACTGAAGCTTTCTTT. It codes for CASFPGLVNTEAFF. Drawing the rest from reference TRBV18 and TRBJ1-1, the complete variable domain is NAGVMQNPRHLVRRRGQEARLRCSPMKGHSHVYWYRQLPEEGLKFMVYLQKENIIDESGMPKERFSAEFPKEGPSILRIQQVVRGDSAAYFCASFPGLVNTEAFFGQGTRLTVV.

V gene TRBV28 combines with J gene TRBJ1-5; perhaps TRBD1 as D (6 bases). V was shortened by 6 bases and J by 0 bases, with 15 bases between the two germline ends. This CDR3 has 16 amino acids. The germline V gene encodes CDR1 MDHEN and CDR2 SYDVKM. The CDR3 reads CASRRLGAYSNQPQHF. CDR3 DNA: TGTGCCAGCAGACGCCTGGGGGCATATAGCAATCAGCCCCAGCATTTT.

In its sample, this clone was seen once. V usage is TRBV6-6 and J usage is TRBJ1-3; 7 nucleotides align to TRBD1. The germline gives CDR1 MNHNY, CDR2 SVGAGI (reference sequence). The V segment lost 8 bases and the J segment 0 bases; nucleotides outside the gene matches: 10. The length of the CDR3 is 16 residues. The CDR3 spells CASQGTVWLSGNTIYF. CDR3 sequence (DNA): TGTGCCAGCCAAGGGACAGTGTGGCTCTCTGGAAACACCATATATTTT.

The V and J genes are TRBV28 and TRBJ2-3, with D uncertain. The ends were cut back, 5 bases at V and 0 bases at J, with 12 bases in the middle. From germline, CDR1 is MDHEN and CDR2 SYDVKM. This CDR3 region has 15 residues. The CDR3 DNA is TGTGCCAGCAGTCCGACGGGTATTAGCACAGATACGCAGTATTTT. It encodes CASSPTGISTDTQYF.

As for this clone: Germline and junction disagree at one end, which may indicate a read error. The rearrangement joins TRBV9 to TRBJ2-5, with D perhaps matching TRBD1 (6 bases). Looked up from germline, CDR1 is SGDLS and CDR2 is YYNGEE. The CDR3 has 15 amino acids. Written as DNA, the CDR3 is TGTGCCAGCAGCGTCTCCGGACAGTCAAGAGAGGCCCAGTACTTC. Translation gives CASSVSGQSREAQYF.

CDR3 sequence (DNA): TGTGCCAGCAGCCTGAGCACAGATACGCAGTATTTT. Residues: CASSLSTDTQYF. J is TRBJ2-3 and V is TRBV6-5; D remains unclear. V was clipped by 6 bases and J by 0 bases, with 4 bases between them. This CDR3 region has 12 residues. Germline V gene data show CDR1 as MNHEY and CDR2 as SVGAGI.

The chain links TRBV5-8 to TRBJ1-1, with D possibly TRBD1 on 6 matching bases. The CDR3 length is 17 residues. Germline lookup yields CDR1 SGHTS and CDR2 YDEGEE. The V gene lost 0 bases and the J gene lost 0 bases, with 15 bases spanning the gap. For the CDR3, the DNA is TGTGCCAGCAGCTTGGCGAGGAAGGGGGTCTTGAACACTGAAGCTTTCTTT. Translation: CASSLARKGVLNTEAFF.